The 32 T cell receptor beta chains below were found in one sample sequenced in a study of T-cell memory formation after mild COVID-19. TCRdb ran MiXCR on the 5' RACE reads and lists one entry per CDR3 protein. The repertoire holds some 120,000 distinct CDR3 sequences, with around a sixth as singletons. The sequencing input was PBMCs or a T cell subset sorted from them (not recorded which). The source of these receptors is an adult woman who had mild COVID-19 (a few samples of this study predate the infection). Cell type and time point are not known.

In its sample, this clonotype was seen a few times. The CDR3: CASSRSGSGANVLTF. The CDR3 coding sequence is TGTGCCAGCAGCCGGTCGGGCTCTGGGGCCAACGTCCTGACTTTC. V usage is TRBV4-2 and J usage is TRBJ2-6; D remains ambiguous. Trimming left V 4 bases short and J 0 bases short, with 7 bases between. The CDR3 consists of 15 residues. The germline V gene has CDR1 LGHNA and CDR2 YNFKEQ.

This clonotype was found a few times. The rearrangement joins TRBV3-1 to TRBJ2-2, with D hard to call. V lost 0 bases to trimming and J lost 2 bases, with 10 bases between them. CDR1 is LGHDT and CDR2 is YNNKEL in the germline V gene (reference sequence). The CDR3 consists of 16 residues. CDR3 nucleotides: TGTGCCAGCAGCCAAGACGGTCGCAGAAACACCGGGGAGCTGTTTTTT. Encoded protein: CASSQDGRRNTGELFF.

Regarding this clonotype: The junction departs from germline at one end; a sequencing error may be responsible. The V and J genes are TRBV15 and TRBJ1-5; 7 bases fit TRBD1. Germline CDR1 is LNHNV and CDR2 is YYDKDF (reference sequence). The CDR3 is 14 amino acids. This chain's CDR3 is CATTQGGSNQPQHF. In DNA form, the CDR3 reads TGTGCCACCACCCAGGGGGGGTCGAATCAGCCACAGCATTTT.

This clonotype appeared a few times. V and J are TRBV24-1 and TRBJ1-5; D possibly corresponds to TRBD1 (5 bases). The CDR3 length is 19 residues. Trimming took off 2 bases at V and 0 bases at J, with 19 bases between the two ends. Per germline, CDR1 KGHDR and CDR2 SFDVKD. The CDR3 region is CATSDSTVLGTDSNQPQHF. DNA for the CDR3: TGTGCCACCAGTGATTCGACAGTTCTCGGAACCGATAGCAATCAGCCCCAGCATTTT.

In DNA, the CDR3 is TGCAGTGCTAGAGAAGGCGGGAAGGGGTTGAACACTGAAGCTTTCTTT. It specifies CSAREGGKGLNTEAFF. The chain employs TRBV20-1 and TRBJ1-1; tentatively, D is TRBD1 (5 bases). Germline loops: CDR1 DFQATT, CDR2 SNEGSKA (reference sequence). Trimming removed 0 bases at V and 0 bases at J, with 14 bases between. This CDR3 comprises 16 residues.

This sequence joins TRBV19 and TRBJ2-7; D gene ambiguous. The CDR3 spans 14 residues. Germline-derived CDR1 and CDR2 are LNHDA and SQIVND (reference sequence). Trimming took off 6 bases at V and 2 bases at J, with 14 bases between the two ends. The chain's CDR3 is CASSSSGYTYEQYF. The CDR3 DNA follows: TGTGCCAGTAGCTCATCCGGGTACACCTACGAGCAGTACTTC.

This clonotype was counted only a few times. V usage is TRBV30 and J usage is TRBJ2-1; D uncertain. V dropped 2 bases and J dropped 8 bases, with 10 bases sitting between them. The CDR3 runs to 12 residues. CDR1 and CDR2 from the germline V gene are GTSNPN and SVGIG (reference sequence). The chain's CDR3 is CAWSHGSYEQFF. CDR3 in DNA: TGTGCCTGGAGTCATGGATCTTATGAGCAGTTCTTC. The full variable domain, completed using reference TRBV30 and TRBJ2-1, is SQTIHQWPATLVQPVGSPLSLECTVEGTSNPNLYWYRQAAGRGLQLLFYSVGIGQISSEVPQNLSASRPQDRQFILSSKKLLLSDSGFYLCAWSHGSYEQFFGPGTRLTVL.

The V call is TRBV6-5, the J call TRBJ2-1; 8 bases line up with TRBD2. The CDR3 loop spans 16 amino acids. Germline trimming cut 6 bases from V and 8 bases from J; bases unmatched to any gene: 15. Germline V lookup: CDR1 MNHEY, CDR2 SVGAGI. Here the CDR3 reads CASSPAVSGSVDEQFF. The CDR3 nucleotides are TGTGCCAGCAGCCCCGCAGTAAGCGGGAGTGTGGATGAGCAGTTCTTC.

This clonotype was counted many times. The CDR3 here is CASSLGTNTGELFF. CDR3 DNA: TGTGCCAGCAGCTTAGGAACCAACACCGGGGAGCTGTTTTTT. The chain carries TRBV7-9 and TRBJ2-2, with D unresolved. Trimming took off 1 base at V and 2 bases at J, with 5 bases between the two ends. The CDR3 spans 14 residues. Germline-derived CDR1 and CDR2 are SEHNR and FQNEAQ (reference sequence).

This clonotype was counted a few times. The J gene is TRBJ2-2, the V gene TRBV12-3 or TRBV12-4; D unclear. V was pared by 2 bases and J by 1 base, with 5 bases between. CDR3 length: 14 residues. CDR3 region: CASSLSLNTGELFF. The CDR3 nucleotides read TGTGCCAGCAGTTTAAGCTTGAACACCGGGGAGCTGTTTTTT.

This clonotype was seen ten or more times. The V and J genes are TRBV18 and TRBJ2-5; D unclear. V lost 6 bases to trimming and J lost 4 bases, with 6 bases between them. Germline lookup yields CDR1 KGHSH and CDR2 LQKENI. This CDR3 has 11 residues. The CDR3 DNA sequence: TGTGCCAGCTCTCGCGGAGAGACCCAGTACTTC. This sequence encodes CASSRGETQYF.

The chain uses TRBV11-3 and TRBJ1-1, with TRBD1 matching 9 bases. CDR3 length: 17 amino acids. In germline, CDR1 is SGHNT, CDR2 YENEEA. The V and J ends lost 5 bases and 1 base, in that order; junction bases with no gene match: 11. In DNA form, the CDR3 reads TGTGCCAGCAGCCGCGCGGGTTGGGGACAGGGGAACACTGAAGCTTTCTTT. It is translated as CASSRAGWGQGNTEAFF. The variable domain in full, with the rest retrieved from reference TRBV11-3 and TRBJ1-1, is EAGVVQSPRYKIIEKKQPVAFWCNPISGHNTLYWYLQNLGQGPELLIRYENEEAVDDSQLPKDRFSAERLKGVDSTLKIQPAELGDSAVYLCASSRAGWGQGNTEAFFGQGTRLTVV.

The chain carries TRBV24-1 and TRBJ2-2; perhaps TRBD1 as D (5 bases). The CDR3 totals 14 residues. V lost 4 bases and J lost 3, with 8 bases in between. CDR1 and CDR2 from the germline V gene are KGHDR and SFDVKD. The CDR3 DNA sequence: TGTGCCACCAGTGACGGCAGGGACACCGGGGAGCTGTTTTTT. Amino acids: CATSDGRDTGELFF.

The table lists this clonotype with a few counts. This rearrangement joins TRBV18 to TRBJ2-7; 7 bases map to TRBD1. Losses at the gene ends were 3 bases for V and 2 bases for J; bases not matched to a gene: 7. Germline assignment: CDR1 KGHSH and CDR2 LQKENI. This CDR3 contains 15 residues. The CDR3 protein is CASSPRQGWAYEQYF. Written as DNA, the CDR3 is TGTGCCAGCTCACCCAGACAGGGTTGGGCCTACGAGCAGTACTTC.

This clonotype was counted only a few times. The DNA for the CDR3 is TGTGCCAGCAGCTTCTTGGACAGGGTGGGGACTGAAGCTTTCTTT. Encoded protein: CASSFLDRVGTEAFF. V gene TRBV7-2 combines with J gene TRBJ1-1; 8 bases match TRBD1. The CDR3 has 15 amino acids. Germline V gene data show CDR1 as SGHTA and CDR2 as FQGNSA. Germline trimming cut 3 bases from V and 5 bases from J; bases unmatched to any gene: 8.

The CDR3 sequence is CASSLVASGVYEQYF. CDR3 in DNA: TGCGCCAGCAGCTTGGTCGCTAGCGGGGTCTACGAGCAGTACTTC. The J gene is TRBJ2-7, the V gene TRBV5-1; 9 nucleotides align to TRBD2. With 0 bases clipped from V and 3 bases from J, the junction kept 4 bases outside the gene matches. CDR1 and CDR2 (germline): SGHRS, YFSETQ. CDR3 length: 15 amino acids.

The genes are TRBV10-3 and TRBJ1-6; possibly TRBD1 for D (5 bases). Deletions cut 5 bases from V and 7 bases from J, with 15 bases between. The V gene's germline CDR1 is ENHRY and CDR2 SYGVKD. The CDR3 has 15 residues. The CDR3 nucleotides read TGTGCCATCAGTACAGGCGGATCCCAGAATTCACCCCTCCACTTT. As protein: CAISTGGSQNSPLHF.

As for this clonotype: One end of the junction varies from germline; a read error may be responsible. The chain uses TRBV2 and TRBJ2-4; tentatively, D is TRBD1 (5 bases). This CDR3 comprises 12 residues. The germline gives CDR1 SNHLY, CDR2 FYNNEI. The chain's CDR3 is CAGRAESNIQYF. The CDR3 DNA follows: TGTGCCGGCAGGGCTGAATCAAACATTCAGTACTTC.

The V and J genes are TRBV4-1 and TRBJ2-3, with no clear D. The V gene's germline CDR1 is MGHRA and CDR2 YSYEKL. Trimming shortened V by 0 bases and J by 3 bases, and 19 bases separated the two germline ends. This CDR3 contains 18 residues. CDR3 protein: CASSQDTYGQMGTDTQYF. CDR3 DNA sequence: TGCGCCAGCAGCCAAGATACCTACGGCCAAATGGGAACAGATACGCAGTATTTT.

This rearrangement joins TRBV13 to TRBJ2-7, with TRBD2 identical over 10 bases. Germline V gene lookup returns CDR1 PRHDT and CDR2 FYEKMQ (reference sequence). This CDR3 comprises 19 residues. V dropped 5 bases and J dropped 0; count of bases not matched to a gene: 16. This chain's CDR3 is CASSPRLAGGGATSYEQYF. CDR3 nucleotide sequence: TGTGCCAGCAGCCCAAGACTAGCGGGTGGGGGGGCGACCTCCTACGAGCAGTACTTC.

V and J are TRBV7-9 and TRBJ2-5; 10 bases line up with TRBD2. J lost 4 bases, V lost 4 bases, and 9 bases had no gene match. The CDR3 has 16 residues. CDR1 and CDR2 from the germline V gene are SEHNR and FQNEAQ (reference sequence). CDR3 bases: TGTGCCAGCAGCTCTTACGGGCTAGCGGGAGTAGAGACCCAGTACTTC. Its protein product is CASSSYGLAGVETQYF.

The J gene is TRBJ2-3, the V gene TRBV18; the D gene is possibly TRBD1 (5 bases). Germline CDR1 reads KGHSH; CDR2 reads LQKENI. V was trimmed by 3 bases and J by 4 bases, leaving 8 bases between them. The CDR3 has 13 residues. The CDR3 DNA is TGTGCCAGCTCACCGACAGTTGCAGATACGCAGTATTTT. This translates into CASSPTVADTQYF.

This clonotype was found many times. The chain recombines TRBV29-1 with TRBJ2-7, with D uncertain. The V end was cut by 4 bases, the J end by 0 bases, with 7 bases between. The CDR3 spans 12 residues. CDR1 SQVTM and CDR2 ANQGSEA come from the germline V gene. CDR3 amino acids: CSVAVVSYEQYF. DNA for the CDR3: TGCAGCGTTGCTGTGGTCTCCTACGAGCAGTACTTC.

The chain employs TRBV4-1 and TRBJ2-2, with TRBD2 identical over 9 bases. CDR1 and CDR2 (germline): MGHRA, YSYEKL. The CDR3 has 16 residues. V lost 4 bases, J lost 1 base, and 4 bases stayed unmatched. CDR3 in DNA: TGCGCCAGCAGCCGACTACTAGCGGGGAACACCGGGGAGCTGTTTTTT. It yields the protein CASSRLLAGNTGELFF.

The CDR3 DNA reads as TGTGCCAGCAGCTTAGCCGCATACCAAGAGACCCAGTACTTC. It specifies CASSLAAYQETQYF. J is TRBJ2-5 and V is TRBV11-2, with no clear D. The CDR3 covers 14 residues. In germline, CDR1 is SGHAT, CDR2 FQNNGV. V lost 1 base and J 0 bases, leaving 6 bases between the germline ends. Combining the CDR3 with reference TRBV11-2 and TRBJ2-5 gives the whole variable domain EAGVAQSPRYKIIEKRQSVAFWCNPISGHATLYWYQQILGQGPKLLIQFQNNGVVDDSQLPKDRFSAERLKGVDSTLKIQPAKLEDSAVYLCASSLAAYQETQYFGPGTRLLVL.

The sample holds a few counts of this clonotype. In DNA form, the CDR3 reads TGTGCCAGCAGCCCCTTGGACAGGAACACTGAAGCTTTCTTT. This codes for CASSPLDRNTEAFF. The chain uses TRBV3-1 and TRBJ1-1; a possible D gene is TRBD1 (6 bases). CDR1 is LGHDT, CDR2 YNNKEL, per germline (reference sequence). V was clipped by 4 bases and J by 1 base, with 10 bases between them. The CDR3 has 14 amino acids.

This clonotype has a count of ten or more. The chain joins TRBV5-1 to TRBJ2-6; D may correspond to TRBD1 or TRBD2 (5 bases each). V was trimmed by 4 bases and J by 2 bases, leaving 16 bases between them. Germline values: CDR1 SGHRS, CDR2 YFSETQ. The CDR3 sequence is 17 residues long. CDR3 amino acids: CASSPTGPRTGANVLTF. The CDR3 nucleotides read TGCGCCAGCAGCCCGACGGGGCCTAGGACTGGGGCCAACGTCCTGACTTTC.

This clonotype occurred a few times. The rearrangement joins TRBV12-3 or TRBV12-4 to TRBJ1-4, with D perhaps TRBD1 (5 bases). The V end lost 3 bases, the J end lost 8 bases, and 13 bases lay between the germline ends. The CDR3 runs to 14 residues. CDR3 loop: CASSLSGGGEKLFF. The CDR3 DNA follows: TGTGCCAGCAGTTTGTCTGGGGGTGGGGAAAAACTGTTTTTT.

The rearrangement joins TRBV4-3 to TRBJ2-7; the match to TRBD2 covers 8 bases. J was trimmed by 2 bases and V by 4 bases; bases with no gene match: 7. This CDR3 spans 15 amino acids. Per the germline V gene, CDR1 is LGHNA and CDR2 is YSLEER. The chain's CDR3 is CASSPALAAPYEQYF. Written as DNA, the CDR3 is TGCGCCAGCAGCCCAGCACTAGCGGCCCCCTACGAGCAGTACTTC.

The chain combines TRBV5-5 with TRBJ2-3; 7 bases match TRBD1. Unmatched junction bases numbered 15, after V lost 5 bases and J lost 6 bases. CDR1 and CDR2 (germline): SGHKS, YYEKEE (reference sequence). The CDR3 extends over 16 amino acids. The CDR3 DNA sequence: TGTGCCAGCAGGTTCATTCCACAGGGGCAAGGGGATACGCAGTATTTT. Its translation: CASRFIPQGQGDTQYF.

The gene calls are TRBV5-1 and TRBJ2-1, with 8 bases fitting TRBD1. J lost 2 bases, V lost 4 bases, and 5 bases had no gene match. Germline values: CDR1 SGHRS, CDR2 YFSETQ. CDR3 length: 15 residues. CDR3 in amino acids: CASSEGTGAYNEQFF. CDR3 in DNA: TGCGCCAGCAGCGAAGGGACAGGAGCCTACAATGAGCAGTTCTTC.

CDR3 residues: CASSLSGINEQFF. The CDR3 region has the DNA TGTGCCAGCAGCTTATCCGGAATAAATGAGCAGTTCTTC. The V and J genes are TRBV12-3 or TRBV12-4 and TRBJ2-1; D uncertain. Trimming took 6 bases from V and 7 from J, leaving 13 bases between them. CDR3 length: 13 residues.